Described below is a single T cell receptor beta chain sequence and its context. Its antigen is unknown. Per-base quality was not reported, and no clone a single base away is much larger than it. These data originate in a study of CD8+ T cells in alopecia areata (dated by TCRdb to the late 2010s). Notes on the research overall: Treated patients were enrolled in an open-label pilot trial of oral tofacitinib at 5 to 10 mg twice daily for moderate-to-severe alopecia areata. Tofacitinib was given for 6 to 18 months, followed by 6 months of follow-up off drug to assess delayed response and recurrence. The study used high-throughput TCRbeta sequencing to examine T cell clonal expansion in alopecia areata, in both the C3H/HeJ mouse model and human patients. In humans, TCRbeta sequencing was performed on scalp tissue and on sorted CD4+ and CD8+ peripheral blood T cells from healthy controls and from patients with patchy or totalis/universalis alopecia areata. Biopsies were taken from tofacitinib-treated patients at baseline and at 4 and 24 weeks of treatment, and a later scalp biopsy was taken in several of the tofacitinib-treated patients. Clonality in the scalp was compared among normal scalp (n=4), patchy alopecia areata scalp (n=8), and alopecia totalis/universalis scalp (n=8). The RNA source kit depended on sample type: the PAXgene miRNA kit for fixed scalp, the miRNeasy kit for PBMCs, and the RNeasy kit for mouse skin. Amplification of TCRbeta CDR3 regions was done by immunoSEQ multiplex PCR using 35 Vbeta forward primers and 13 Jbeta reverse primers. What the work shows at the level of the full study, not this receptor alone: Shared TCR sequences between patients were less evident than in mice, which may be partly attributable to HLA diversity in the patient population. Unlike mouse skin, where gammadelta T cells dominate, normal human skin contains resident alphabeta T cells that get sequenced too, which complicates analysis of the scalp TCR repertoire. Higher clonality and more expanded CD8+ clones were observed in lesional scalp than in normal scalp, particularly in alopecia totalis/universalis, a finding suggestive of antigenic drive.

The germline ends are 15 bases apart after V is trimmed by 1 base and J by 5 bases. According to the germline V gene, CDR1 reads SGDLS and CDR2 reads YYNGEE. The CDR3 spans 16 residues, from the cysteine through the phenylalanine. Kept here is only the CDR3 DNA, which spans 48 bases and is read in frame from base 1. The time point label, read with the paper, signifies: baseline before oral tofacitinib. From alopecia areata patients, peripheral blood was collected along with lesional scalp punch biopsies. After PBMCs were isolated by density centrifugation and stained for CD3, CD4 and CD8, a FACSAria was used to sort CD4+ and CD8+ T cells. The library was produced with the immunoSEQ multiplex PCR assay. RNA was extracted from all samples and reverse transcribed into cDNA, which served as template for TCR sequencing. First-strand cDNA was synthesized with SuperScript III using a 2:1 mix of oligo-dT and random hexamers. A synthetic immune receptor repertoire was used to measure amplification bias, and any remaining bias was corrected computationally. The authors processed their data as follows. Raw reads were preprocessed to remove errors, and CDR3 was defined by IMGT conventions from the conserved cysteine to phenylalanine. Clonality was computed by normalizing Shannon entropy by log2 of the number of productive unique TCRs and subtracting the result from 1. CD4 or CD8 identity of scalp clones was inferred by cross-referencing scalp TCRbeta sequences with sorted blood CD4 and CD8 repertoires. The table was pulled from immuneACCESS by TCRdb, which kept in-frame rearrangements only. Such tables lose some clones; where checked, under half of the loss comes from unresolved V genes, and the rest has no known cause. The V and J calls and clone size come from that table; D and trimming were worked out from the DNA. Across this sample there are 150,000 or so clones, with about 90% seen only once. Less than 15% of the sample is taken by the ten largest.

This sequence was found in a human donor with alopecia areata. Material: CD8+ T cells sorted from blood, obtained at week 0. In this chain, TRBV9 is recombined with TRBJ2-2; the D call is possibly TRBD1 or TRBD2, each sharing 5 bases. The nucleotide sequence is TGTGCCAGCAGCGTATGGGACGACGCAGGGACCGGGGAGCTGTTTTTT. It codes for CASSVWDDAGTGELFF. With the portions outside the CDR3 filled from the reference TRBV9 and TRBJ2-2 genes, the complete variable region becomes DSGVTQTPKHLITATGQRVTLRCSPRSGDLSVYWYQQSLDQGLQFLIQYYNGEERAKGNILERFSAQQFPDLHSELNLSSLELGDSALYFCASSVWDDAGTGELFFGEGSRLTVL.